The clone carrying this T cell receptor beta chain was seen a single time. The data were taken from a study of CD8+CD57+ T cells in acquired aplastic anemia. Trimming cost V 10 bases and J 0 bases, with 18 bases left between them. The CDR3 has 15 residues. According to the study, genomic DNA was the template for TCR beta VDJ and CDR3 profiling. TCRdb redid the calling of the reads with MiXCR, one entry per CDR3 protein. The repertoire holds roughly 200,000 distinct CDR3 sequences, under 65% seen once, with 25% to 30% in the top ten. The rearrangement links TRBV12-3 or TRBV12-4 to TRBJ2-5, with D perhaps TRBD1 or TRBD2 (5 bases each). This TCR came from a human donor in good health. Sequencing was performed on sorted CD4+, CD8+, or CD8+CD57+ T cells (not recorded which) from PBMCs. The CDR3 here is CATSPALGDQETQYF. In nucleotides, the CDR3 is TGTGCCACCTCCCCGGCTTTGGGGGACCAAGAGACCCAGTACTTC.